One and the same sample provided the 2 T cell receptor beta chains below, sequenced in a study of MAIT cells during Salmonella Paratyphi A infection. Whole-study findings and limits: Infection appeared not to change oligoclonal MAIT cell TRBV usage, which favoured TRBV20 and TRBV6.

TCRdb ran MiXCR on the 5' RACE reads and lists one entry per CDR3 protein. Among about 940 distinct CDR3 sequences listed, less than 30% were seen once. Which antigens these TCRs recognize remains unknown. Noted time point: before S. Paratyphi A challenge (baseline). The MAIT cell gate was Valpha7.2+ CD161+ T cells, sorted by flow cytometry. The specimen was MAIT cells from blood, collected at the first sampling point of the challenge study. These receptors were collected from a person aged 18 to 75 who was deliberately infected with Salmonella Paratyphi A in a paratyphoid fever challenge study.

This chain links TRBV20-1 with TRBJ2-3; tentatively, D is TRBD2 (5 bases). This CDR3 has 15 residues. CDR1 and CDR2 from the germline V gene are DFQATT and SNEGSKA (reference sequence). Trimming pared 5 bases from V and 0 bases from J, leaving 15 bases between. CDR3 bases: TGCAGTGCTTCACGGGGAGCCGCTAGCACAGATACGCAGTATTTT. Its translation is CSASRGAASTDTQYF.

The V call is TRBV20-1, the J call TRBJ1-5; 7 positions match TRBD1. The trim removed 2 bases at V and 8 bases at J, leaving 12 bases unmatched. The CDR3 extends over 15 amino acids. Germline values: CDR1 DFQATT, CDR2 SNEGSKA (reference sequence). The CDR3 region is CSARSGQGETEPQHF. CDR3 nucleotides: TGCAGTGCTAGAAGCGGGCAGGGGGAAACTGAGCCCCAGCATTTT.